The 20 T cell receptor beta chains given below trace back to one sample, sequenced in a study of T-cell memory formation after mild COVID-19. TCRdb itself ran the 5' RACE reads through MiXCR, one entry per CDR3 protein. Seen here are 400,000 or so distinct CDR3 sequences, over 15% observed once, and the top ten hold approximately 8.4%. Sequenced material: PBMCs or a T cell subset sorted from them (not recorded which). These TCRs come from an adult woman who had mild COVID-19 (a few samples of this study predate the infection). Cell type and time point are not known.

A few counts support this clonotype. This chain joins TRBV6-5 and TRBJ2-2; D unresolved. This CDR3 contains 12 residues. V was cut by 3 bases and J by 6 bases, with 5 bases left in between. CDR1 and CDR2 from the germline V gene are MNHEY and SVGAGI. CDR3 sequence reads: CASSYNAGELFF. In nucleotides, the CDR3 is TGTGCCAGCAGTTATAACGCCGGGGAGCTGTTTTTT.

CDR3 nucleotides: TGTGCCAGCTCACCACCGAATAGCCAAGAGACCCAGTACTTC. This codes for CASSPPNSQETQYF. The chain combines TRBV18 with TRBJ2-5, with no clear D. The CDR3 is 14 amino acids. V was cut by 0 bases and J by 1 base, with 6 bases left in between. In germline, CDR1 is KGHSH, CDR2 LQKENI.

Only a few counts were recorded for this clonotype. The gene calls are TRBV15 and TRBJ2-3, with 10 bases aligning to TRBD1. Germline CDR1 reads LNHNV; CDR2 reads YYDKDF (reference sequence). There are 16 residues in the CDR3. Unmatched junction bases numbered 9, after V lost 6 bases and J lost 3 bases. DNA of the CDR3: TGTGCCACCAGTCGTTCGCCGGGACAGGGGACAGATACGCAGTATTTT. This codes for CATSRSPGQGTDTQYF.

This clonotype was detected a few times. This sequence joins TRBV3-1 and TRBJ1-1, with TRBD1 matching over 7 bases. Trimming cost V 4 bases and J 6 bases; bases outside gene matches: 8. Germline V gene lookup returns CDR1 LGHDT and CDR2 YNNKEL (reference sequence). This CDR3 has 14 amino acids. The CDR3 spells CASSLGQVRAEAFF. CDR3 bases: TGTGCCAGCAGCCTTGGACAGGTCAGGGCTGAAGCTTTCTTT.

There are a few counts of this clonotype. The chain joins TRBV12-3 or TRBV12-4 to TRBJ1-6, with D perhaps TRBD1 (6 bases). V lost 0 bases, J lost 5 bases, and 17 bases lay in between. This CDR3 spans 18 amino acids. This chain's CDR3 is CASSLAHLPEGDNSPLHF. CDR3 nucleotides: TGTGCCAGCAGTTTAGCGCATCTCCCTGAGGGGGATAATTCACCCCTCCACTTT.

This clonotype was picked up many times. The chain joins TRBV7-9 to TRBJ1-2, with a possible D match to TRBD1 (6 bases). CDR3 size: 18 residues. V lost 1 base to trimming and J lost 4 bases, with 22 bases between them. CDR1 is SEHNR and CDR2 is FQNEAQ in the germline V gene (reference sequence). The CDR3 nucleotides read TGTGCCAGCAGCTTAGTTCCCCGAGACAGGAAGGGGACCTATGGCTACACCTTC. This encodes CASSLVPRDRKGTYGYTF.

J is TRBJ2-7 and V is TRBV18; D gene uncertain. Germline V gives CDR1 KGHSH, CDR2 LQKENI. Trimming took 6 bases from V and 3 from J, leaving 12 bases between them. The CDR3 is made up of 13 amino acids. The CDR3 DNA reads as TGTGCCAGCTCGTATCCGGCAGGCTACGAGCAGTACTTC. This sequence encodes CASSYPAGYEQYF.

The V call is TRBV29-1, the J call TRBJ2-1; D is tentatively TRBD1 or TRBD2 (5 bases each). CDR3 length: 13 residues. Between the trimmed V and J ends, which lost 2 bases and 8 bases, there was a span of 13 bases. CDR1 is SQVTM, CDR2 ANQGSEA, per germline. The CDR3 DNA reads TGCAGCGTTGAAACGGGGCAGGTCTATGAGCAGTTCTTC. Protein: CSVETGQVYEQFF.

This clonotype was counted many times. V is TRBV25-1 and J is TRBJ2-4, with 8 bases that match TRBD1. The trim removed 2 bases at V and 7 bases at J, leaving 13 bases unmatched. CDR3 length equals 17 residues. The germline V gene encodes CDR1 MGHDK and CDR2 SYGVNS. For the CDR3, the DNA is TGTGCCAGCAGTGAAGTAGGAAGGACAGGGCGGACGAACATTCAGTACTTC. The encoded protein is CASSEVGRTGRTNIQYF.

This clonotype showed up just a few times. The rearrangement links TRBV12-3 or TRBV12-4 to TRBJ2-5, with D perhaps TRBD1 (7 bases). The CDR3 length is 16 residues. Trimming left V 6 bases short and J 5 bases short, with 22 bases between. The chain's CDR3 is CASSGGTATLRETQYF. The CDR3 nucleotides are TGTGCCAGCAGCGGAGGGACAGCAACCTTACGGGAGACCCAGTACTTC.

CDR3 residues: CASSLHHEAFF. Here the CDR3 DNA reads TGTGCCAGCAGCTTACATCACGAAGCTTTCTTT. This chain uses TRBV5-4 with TRBJ1-1; no firm D call. CDR3 length equals 11 residues. The V end was cut by 2 bases, the J end by 8 bases, with 7 bases between. The germline V gene encodes CDR1 SGHNT and CDR2 YYREEE (reference sequence).

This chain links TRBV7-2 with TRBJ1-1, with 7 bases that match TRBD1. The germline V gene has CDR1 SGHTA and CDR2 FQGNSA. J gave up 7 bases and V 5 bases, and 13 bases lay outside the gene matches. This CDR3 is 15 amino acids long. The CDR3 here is CASSLREAGGNEAFF. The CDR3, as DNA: TGTGCCAGCAGCCTACGGGAGGCAGGGGGAAATGAAGCTTTCTTT.

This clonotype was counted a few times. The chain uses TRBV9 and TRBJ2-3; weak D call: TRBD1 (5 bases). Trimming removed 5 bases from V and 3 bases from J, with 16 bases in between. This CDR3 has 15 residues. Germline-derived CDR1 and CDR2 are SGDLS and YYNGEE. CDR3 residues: CASSPTSQGTDTQYF. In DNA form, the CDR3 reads TGTGCCAGCAGTCCCACTTCCCAGGGAACAGATACGCAGTATTTT.

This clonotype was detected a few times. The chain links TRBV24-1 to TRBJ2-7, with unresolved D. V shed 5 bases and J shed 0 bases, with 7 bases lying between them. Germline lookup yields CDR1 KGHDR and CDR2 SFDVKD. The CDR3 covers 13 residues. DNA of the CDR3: TGTGCCACCAGTGCAGGAAGCTCCTACGAGCAGTACTTC. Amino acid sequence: CATSAGSSYEQYF.

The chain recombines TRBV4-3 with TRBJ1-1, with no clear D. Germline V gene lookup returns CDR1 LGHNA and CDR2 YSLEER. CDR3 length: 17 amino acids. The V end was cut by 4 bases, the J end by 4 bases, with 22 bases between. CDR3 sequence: CASSPGGSRAWGTEAFF. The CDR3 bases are TGCGCCAGCAGCCCTGGTGGTTCGAGGGCTTGGGGCACTGAAGCTTTCTTT.

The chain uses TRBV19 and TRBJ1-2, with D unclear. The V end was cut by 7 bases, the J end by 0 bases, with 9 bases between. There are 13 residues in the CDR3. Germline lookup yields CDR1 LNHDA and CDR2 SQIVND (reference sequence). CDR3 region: CASKRTTNYGYTF. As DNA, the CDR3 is TGTGCCAGTAAGCGCACGACTAACTATGGCTACACCTTC.

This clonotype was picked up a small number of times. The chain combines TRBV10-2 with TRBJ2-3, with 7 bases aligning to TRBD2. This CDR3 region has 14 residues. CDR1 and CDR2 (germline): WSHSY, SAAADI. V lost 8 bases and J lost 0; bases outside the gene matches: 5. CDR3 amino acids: CASRASGSTDTQYF. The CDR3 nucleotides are TGCGCCAGCCGCGCTAGCGGTAGCACAGATACGCAGTATTTT.

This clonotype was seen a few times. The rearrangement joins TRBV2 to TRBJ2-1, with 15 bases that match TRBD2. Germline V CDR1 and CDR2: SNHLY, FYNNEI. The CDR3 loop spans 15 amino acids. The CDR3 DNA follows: TGTGTCCTCGGACTAGCGGGAGGGACATACAATGAGCAGTTCTTC. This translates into CVLGLAGGTYNEQFF.

CDR3 sequence (DNA): TGTGCCAGTAGTTTCAGCCTCAATCAGCCCCAGCATTTT. Protein sequence: CASSFSLNQPQHF. V and J are TRBV19 and TRBJ1-5; no definite D call. V was trimmed by 5 bases and J by 3 bases, leaving 8 bases between them. Germline V CDR1 and CDR2: LNHDA, SQIVND (reference sequence). CDR3 length equals 13 residues. The full variable domain, completed using reference TRBV19 and TRBJ1-5, is DGGITQSPKYLFRKEGQNVTLSCEQNLNHDAMYWYRQDPGQGLRLIYYSQIVNDFQKGDIAEGYSVSREKKESFPLTVTSAQKNPTAFYLCASSFSLNQPQHFGDGTRLSIL.

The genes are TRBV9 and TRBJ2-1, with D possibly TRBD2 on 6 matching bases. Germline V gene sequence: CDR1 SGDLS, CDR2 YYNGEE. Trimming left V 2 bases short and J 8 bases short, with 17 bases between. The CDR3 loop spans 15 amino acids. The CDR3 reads CASSVEGLGWDEQFF. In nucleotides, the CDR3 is TGTGCCAGCAGCGTGGAGGGACTTGGGTGGGATGAGCAGTTCTTC.